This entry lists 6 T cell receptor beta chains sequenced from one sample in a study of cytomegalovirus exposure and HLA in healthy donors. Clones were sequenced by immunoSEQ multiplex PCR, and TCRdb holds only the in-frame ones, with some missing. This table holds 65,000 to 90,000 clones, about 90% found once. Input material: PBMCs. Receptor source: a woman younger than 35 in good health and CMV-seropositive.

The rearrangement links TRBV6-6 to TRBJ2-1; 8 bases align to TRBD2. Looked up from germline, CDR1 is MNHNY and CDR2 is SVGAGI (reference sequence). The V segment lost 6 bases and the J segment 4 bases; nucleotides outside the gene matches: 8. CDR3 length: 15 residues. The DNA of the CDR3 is TGTGCCAGCAGAAATACGGGGGGGATATACAATGAGCAGTTCTTC. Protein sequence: CASRNTGGIYNEQFF.

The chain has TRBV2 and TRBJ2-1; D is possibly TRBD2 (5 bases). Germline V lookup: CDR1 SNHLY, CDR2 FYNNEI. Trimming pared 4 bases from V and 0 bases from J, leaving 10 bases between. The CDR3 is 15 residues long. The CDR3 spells CASSVAWSSYNEQFF. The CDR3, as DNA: TGTGCCAGCAGTGTAGCGTGGAGCTCCTACAATGAGCAGTTCTTC.

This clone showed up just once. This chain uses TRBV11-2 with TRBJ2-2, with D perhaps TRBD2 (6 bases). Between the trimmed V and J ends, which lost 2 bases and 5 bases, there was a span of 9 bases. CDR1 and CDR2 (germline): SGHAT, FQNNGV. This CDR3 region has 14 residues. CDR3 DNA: TGTGCCAGCAGCTTATTACGGGGGACCGGGGAGCTGTTTTTT. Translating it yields CASSLLRGTGELFF.

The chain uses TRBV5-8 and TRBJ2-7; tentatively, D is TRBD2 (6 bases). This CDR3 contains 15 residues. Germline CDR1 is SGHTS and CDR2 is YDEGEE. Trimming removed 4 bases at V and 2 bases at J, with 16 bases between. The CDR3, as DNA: TGTGCCAGCAGCAGATCGGGGACTGGGGCCTACGAGCAGTACTTC. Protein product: CASSRSGTGAYEQYF.

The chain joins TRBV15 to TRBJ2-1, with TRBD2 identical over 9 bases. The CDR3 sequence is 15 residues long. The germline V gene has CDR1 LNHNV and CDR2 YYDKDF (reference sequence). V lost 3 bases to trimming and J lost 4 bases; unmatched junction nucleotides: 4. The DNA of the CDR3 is TGTGCCACCAGCAGTGAGCGGGGGGATTACAATGAGCAGTTCTTC. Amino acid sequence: CATSSERGDYNEQFF.

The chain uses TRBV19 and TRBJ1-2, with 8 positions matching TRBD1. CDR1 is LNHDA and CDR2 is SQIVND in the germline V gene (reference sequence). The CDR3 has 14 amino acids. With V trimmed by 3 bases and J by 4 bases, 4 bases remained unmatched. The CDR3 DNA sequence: TGTGCCAGTAGTATTCCGCAGGGGGCCTATGGCTACACCTTC. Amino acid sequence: CASSIPQGAYGYTF.